A selection of T cell receptor beta chains follows, all from one sample in a study of cytomegalovirus exposure and HLA in healthy donors. Assay used: immunoSEQ multiplex PCR; TCRdb lists only in-frame clones, some missing. This sample has fewer than 150,000 clones, with around 80% found just once. The specimen sequenced was PBMCs. All receptors come from a woman aged 40 to 50 in good health and CMV-seropositive. The CDR3 runs from the conserved cysteine through the conserved F or W. A D gene is named only where the DNA matches it firmly. Size is omitted from some rows. Given values are once, few, many or a class for expanded clones.

v_gene	j_gene	abundance	d_gene	CDR3nt	CDR3aa
TRBV21-1	TRBJ1-2	NA	NA	TGTGCCAGCAGCATGCGGATTGTATCTAACTATGGCTACACCTTC	CASSMRIVSNYGYTF
TRBV5-1	TRBJ2-7	NA	TRBD1	TGCGCCAGCAGCGGACAGGACTACGAGCAGTACTTC	CASSGQDYEQYF
TRBV30	TRBJ2-5	NA	NA	TGTGCCTGGAGTAACCAGGGCGCAGAGACCCAGTACTTC	CAWSNQGAETQYF
TRBV11-2	TRBJ1-5	NA	NA	TGTGCCAGCAGCGACACAGCTGGAAATCAGCCCCAGCATTTT	CASSDTAGNQPQHF
TRBV7-6	TRBJ1-3	NA	NA	TGTGCCAGCAGCTTAGACGGTTTAAGTAACACCATATATTTT	CASSLDGLSNTIYF
TRBV9	TRBJ2-3	NA	TRBD2	TGTGCCAGCAGCGTACTCGGACTAGCGGGAGAGGGCACAGATACGCAGTATTTT	CASSVLGLAGEGTDTQYF
TRBV7-2	TRBJ1-5	NA	NA	TGTGCCAGCAGCTTAGCAGTCCCAGGGGTCCAGCCCCAGCATTTT	CASSLAVPGVQPQHF
TRBV7-2	TRBJ2-3	NA	TRBD2	TGTGCCAGCAGCTTAGTTGCGGGAGCGGTAGATACGCAGTATTTT	CASSLVAGAVDTQYF
TRBV14	TRBJ2-2	NA	TRBD2	TGTGCCAGCAGCCAAGATGAGGGACTAGCTACGAACACCGGGGAGCTGTTTTTT	CASSQDEGLATNTGELFF
TRBV29-1	TRBJ2-6	NA	TRBD1	TGCAGCGTTGATCAAGGACAGGGGCTCTCTGGGGCCAACGTCCTGACTTTC	CSVDQGQGLSGANVLTF
TRBV29-1	TRBJ1-1	once	TRBD1	TGCAGCGGCCAGGGACAGGTACCTGAAGCTTTCTTT	CSGQGQVPEAFF
TRBV7-8	TRBJ2-4	NA	TRBD1	TGTGCCAGCAGCTTGGGACAGGGCGCGCAGCGGAACATTCAGTACTTC	CASSLGQGAQRNIQYF
TRBV19	TRBJ2-7	NA	TRBD1	TGTGCCAGTAGTACGTCCGACAGGGCCTACGAGCAGTACTTC	CASSTSDRAYEQYF
TRBV5-1	TRBJ2-7	NA	TRBD2	TGCGCCAGCAGCGGAGGGACTAGCGGGGGGGCCTACGAGCAGTACTTC	CASSGGTSGGAYEQYF
TRBV6-5	TRBJ1-1	few	TRBD1	TGTGCCAGCAGTTACGGGACAGGGGGGTCGGCTTTCTTT	CASSYGTGGSAFF
TRBV19	TRBJ2-3	NA	TRBD1	TGTGCCAGTAGTATGCAGGGGGAAGATACGCAGTATTTT	CASSMQGEDTQYF
TRBV6-1	TRBJ1-1	NA	NA	TGTGCCAGCAGTGGAAGTTCGGGGGGGGGATGGTTGTACACTGAAGCTTTCTTT	CASSGSSGGGWLYTEAFF
TRBV10-3	TRBJ1-2	once	NA	TGTGCCATCAGTGGTTCTCCATACAGGGATCCGAGAGGCTACACCTTC	CAISGSPYRDPRGYTF
TRBV5-5	TRBJ2-3	NA	TRBD2	TGTGCCAGCACCTCTTCGACTAGCGGGGGCACAGATACGCAGTATTTT	CASTSSTSGGTDTQYF
TRBV4-2	TRBJ1-6	NA	TRBD1	TGTGCCAGCAGCCAAGATGGACAGGGGAATTCACCCCTCCACTTT	CASSQDGQGNSPLHF
TRBV12-1	TRBJ1-1	NA	NA	TGTGCCAGCAGCCCCGTCGGCACTGAAGCTTTCTTT	CASSPVGTEAFF
TRBV19	TRBJ2-2	NA	NA	TGTGCCAGTAGTATCTCCGGGGAGCTGTTTTTT	CASSISGELFF
TRBV5-4	TRBJ2-1	NA	TRBD2	TGTGCCAGCAGCTCTAGCGGGAGGACCTACAATGAGCAGTTCTTC	CASSSSGRTYNEQFF
TRBV11-2	TRBJ2-7	NA	TRBD1	TGTGCCAGCAGCTTAGGTTTTGGGACAGGGCCCTACGAGCAGTACTTC	CASSLGFGTGPYEQYF
TRBV6-6	TRBJ1-1	NA	NA	TGTGCCAGCAGTTTTTCGACTAACACTGAAGCTTTCTTT	CASSFSTNTEAFF
TRBV29-1	TRBJ2-7	NA	NA	TGCAGCGTTGGCGGACAGAGGACCTACGAGCAGTACTTC	CSVGGQRTYEQYF
TRBV5-5	TRBJ1-4	NA	NA	TGTGCCAGCAGTTCTAGGACACCAACTAATGAAAAACTGTTTTTT	CASSSRTPTNEKLFF
TRBV7-8	TRBJ1-6	NA	TRBD1	TGTGCCAGCAGCGTACAGGGGTCTAATTCACCCCTCCACTTT	CASSVQGSNSPLHF
TRBV7-9	TRBJ2-7	once	TRBD1	TGTGCCAGCAGCCCGGGACAGGGGTTTTACGAGCAGTACTTC	CASSPGQGFYEQYF
TRBV7-9	TRBJ1-1	once	NA	TGTGCCAGCAGCCAACTCGGGGATGAAAGCACTGAAGCTTTCTTT	CASSQLGDESTEAFF
TRBV7-2	TRBJ2-1	NA	TRBD2	TGTGCCAGCAGCTTACTAGCGGATGCTTCCTACAATGAGCAGTTCTTC	CASSLLADASYNEQFF
TRBV9	TRBJ2-7	NA	NA	TGTGCCAGCAGCGGGAGCTCCTACGAGCAGTACTTC	CASSGSSYEQYF
TRBV19	TRBJ1-1	NA	NA	TGTGCCAGTAGTCCTTACAGGGAGAACACTGAAGCTTTCTTT	CASSPYRENTEAFF
TRBV4-3	TRBJ2-1	NA	TRBD2	TGCGCCAGCAGCCAAGCCTGGGGTAGCGGGGCTTCCAAGCAGTTCTTC	CASSQAWGSGASKQFF
TRBV4-3	TRBJ1-1	NA	NA	TGCGCCAGCAGCCAAGCCAGACAGACCCCTGAAGCTTTCTTT	CASSQARQTPEAFF
TRBV30	TRBJ2-7	NA	TRBD2	TGTGCCTGGAGTCCCTTTCCTGCTAGCGGGAGGGCCTACGAGCAGTACTTC	CAWSPFPASGRAYEQYF
TRBV18	TRBJ2-3	NA	NA	TGTGCCAGCTCACCTTCTGCAGATACGCAGTATTTT	CASSPSADTQYF
TRBV6-5	TRBJ1-3	few	NA	TGTGCCAGCAGTCGGGAGGACTCTGGAAACACCATATATTTT	CASSREDSGNTIYF
TRBV9	TRBJ2-1	NA	NA	TGTGCCAGCAGCTTAGGACTATACAATGAGCAGTTCTTC	CASSLGLYNEQFF
TRBV9	TRBJ2-7	NA	NA	TGTGCCAGCAGCCTCACCCCCCAGGGCGAGCAGTACTTC	CASSLTPQGEQYF
TRBV7-2	TRBJ1-5	NA	NA	TGTGCCAGCAGCCCTAGCAGTACTCAGCCCCAGCATTTT	CASSPSSTQPQHF
TRBV7-7	TRBJ2-1	few	NA	TGTGCTAGCAGCTTCGATCCGTCCGGGGCCTACAATGAGCAGTTCTTC	CASSFDPSGAYNEQFF
TRBV6-5	TRBJ1-5	NA	NA	TGTGCCAGCGCACCTATCGGCGTACGGGGTCAGCCCCAGCATTTT	CASAPIGVRGQPQHF
TRBV2	TRBJ1-5	medium-sized	NA	TGTGCCAGCAGTGCTGGCGGGGGCAGAAGCAATCAGCCCCAGCATTTT	CASSAGGGRSNQPQHF
TRBV9	TRBJ1-6	once	NA	TGTGCCAGCAGCGTAGTGGACAGCTTTAATTCACCCCTCCACTTT	CASSVVDSFNSPLHF
TRBV4-1	TRBJ2-3	NA	TRBD2	TGCGCCAGCAGCCAAGATGGACTAGCTGCAGATACGCAGTATTTT	CASSQDGLAADTQYF
TRBV19	TRBJ1-2	NA	NA	TGTGCCAGTAGTTCACAGGGATTAGCTAACTATGGCTACACCTTC	CASSSQGLANYGYTF
TRBV6-5	TRBJ2-3	NA	TRBD1	TGTGCCAGCAGTCGACAGGGAAGCACAGATACGCAGTATTTT	CASSRQGSTDTQYF
TRBV15	TRBJ1-5	NA	TRBD1	TGTGCCACCAGCACCCAGACAGGGGGCAATCAGCCCCAGCATTTT	CATSTQTGGNQPQHF
TRBV5-6	TRBJ1-2	few	TRBD1	TGTGCCAGCAGCTTGGACGGGGGACAGCCTAACTATGGCTACACCTTC	CASSLDGGQPNYGYTF
TRBV5-1	TRBJ1-4	NA	TRBD1	TGCGCCAGCAGCTTGACCGGGACAGCTAATGAAAAACTGTTTTTT	CASSLTGTANEKLFF
TRBV7-9	TRBJ1-2	NA	NA	TGTGCCAGCAGCCAGGGACACAATCAAAACTATGGCTACACCTTC	CASSQGHNQNYGYTF
TRBV4-2	TRBJ1-1	few	NA	TGTGCCAGCAGCCAAGATCAGGGAGGGTGGGGGTATGACACTGAAGCTTTCTTT	CASSQDQGGWGYDTEAFF
TRBV19	TRBJ2-7	NA	TRBD2	TGTGCCAGTAGTATGAGATCTGGTAGCGGGGGTAACGAGCAGTACTTC	CASSMRSGSGGNEQYF